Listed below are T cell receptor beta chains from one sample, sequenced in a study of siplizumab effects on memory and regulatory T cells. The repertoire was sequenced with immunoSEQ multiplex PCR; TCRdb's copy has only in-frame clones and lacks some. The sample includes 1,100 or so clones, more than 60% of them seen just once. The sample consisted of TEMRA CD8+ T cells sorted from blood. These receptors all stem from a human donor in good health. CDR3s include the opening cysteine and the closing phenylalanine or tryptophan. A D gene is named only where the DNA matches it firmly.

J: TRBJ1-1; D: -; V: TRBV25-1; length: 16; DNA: TGTGCCAGCAGTGAACGGGGAAGGTTAAGGGACACTGAAGCTTTCTTT; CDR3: CASSERGRLRDTEAFF
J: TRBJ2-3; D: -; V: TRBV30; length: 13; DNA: TGTGCCGGACAGCCTTACAGCACAGATACGCAGTATTTT; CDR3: CAGQPYSTDTQYF
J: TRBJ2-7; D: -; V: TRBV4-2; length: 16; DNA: TGTGCCAGCAGCCAGGCCTCGGGGGGCCCTTCCTACGAGCAGTACTTC; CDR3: CASSQASGGPSYEQYF
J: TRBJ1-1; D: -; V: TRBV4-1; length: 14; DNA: TGCGCCAGCAGCCAAGTGGTAGGGTACACTGAAGCTTTCTTT; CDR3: CASSQVVGYTEAFF
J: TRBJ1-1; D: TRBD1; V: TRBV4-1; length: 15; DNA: TGCGCCAGCAGCCAGAGGACAGGGGGGAACACTGAAGCTTTCTTT; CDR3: CASSQRTGGNTEAFF
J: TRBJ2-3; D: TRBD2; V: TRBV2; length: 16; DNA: TGTGCCAGCAGTGGGCTAGCGGGGGCCTACACAGATACGCAGTATTTT; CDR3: CASSGLAGAYTDTQYF
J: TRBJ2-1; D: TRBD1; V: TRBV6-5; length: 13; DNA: TGTGCCAGCGGTTGGGGACAGGGGTTTGAGCAGTTCTTC; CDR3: CASGWGQGFEQFF
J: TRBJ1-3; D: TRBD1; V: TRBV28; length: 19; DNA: TGTGCCAGCAGTGACGGGACAGGGGTGCCTCTAACCTCTGGAAACACCATATATTTT; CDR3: CASSDGTGVPLTSGNTIYF
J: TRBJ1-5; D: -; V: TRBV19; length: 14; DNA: TGTGCCAGTAGGGGAGTTTATAGCAATCAGCCCCAGCATTTT; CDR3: CASRGVYSNQPQHF
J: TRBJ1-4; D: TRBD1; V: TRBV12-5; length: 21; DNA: TGTGCTAGTGGTGGACACAGGGGACAGCCTTGGGTTGAAACAACTAATGAAAAACTGTTTTTT; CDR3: CASGGHRGQPWVETTNEKLFF
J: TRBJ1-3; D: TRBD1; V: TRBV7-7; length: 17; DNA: TGTGCCAGCAGCGGGGACAGGTCAAAGAGCTCTGGAAACACCATATATTTT; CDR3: CASSGDRSKSSGNTIYF
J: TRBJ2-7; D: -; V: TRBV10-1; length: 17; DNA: TGCGCCAGCAGCCAAAGAGGGGCGGGACTCCGAGACCACGAGCAGTACTTC; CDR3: CASSQRGAGLRDHEQYF
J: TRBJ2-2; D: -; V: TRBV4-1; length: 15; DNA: TGCGCCAGCAGCCAACAGGGATGGGACACCGGGGAGCTGTTTTTT; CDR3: CASSQQGWDTGELFF
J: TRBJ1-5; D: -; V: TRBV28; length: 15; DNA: TGTGCCACGACCACGGGGTTGGGAAGCAATCAGCCCCAGCATTTT; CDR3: CATTTGLGSNQPQHF
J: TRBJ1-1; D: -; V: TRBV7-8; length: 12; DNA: TGTGCCAGCAGCCCGGGGGGGGCAGAAGCTTTCTTT; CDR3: CASSPGGAEAFF